The rows below give T cell receptor beta chains drawn from one sample of a study of blood T cells in healthy people across ages. TCRdb re-called the 5' RACE reads through MiXCR, storing one row per CDR3 protein. The table records 650,000 or so distinct CDR3 sequences, approximately 52% of them present only once. Sequenced material: blood. The receptor set was obtained from an elderly woman in good health. The CDR3 runs from the conserved cysteine through the conserved F or W. The order of the fields is J gene, V gene, D gene, CDR3 protein. D genes are given only for firm matches.

j_call: TRBJ2-4; v_call: TRBV7-9; d_call: -; cdr3_aa: CASSGKRSENIQYF
j_call: TRBJ2-3; v_call: TRBV27; d_call: -; cdr3_aa: CASRLTRRTDTQYF
j_call: TRBJ2-5; v_call: TRBV6-5; d_call: TRBD2; cdr3_aa: CASSSVAGGPGEQYF
j_call: TRBJ2-5; v_call: TRBV29-1; d_call: -; cdr3_aa: CSVIHGLRLGETQYF
j_call: TRBJ2-7; v_call: TRBV12-3/TRBV12-4; d_call: TRBD2; cdr3_aa: CASRETSGSPYEQYF
j_call: TRBJ1-1; v_call: TRBV12-3/TRBV12-4; d_call: TRBD1; cdr3_aa: CASRRTGDTEAFF
j_call: TRBJ2-1; v_call: TRBV3-1; d_call: -; cdr3_aa: CASSQIYNEQFF
j_call: TRBJ1-1; v_call: TRBV7-2; d_call: -; cdr3_aa: CASSSGQPGTEAFF
j_call: TRBJ2-5; v_call: TRBV11-2; d_call: TRBD2; cdr3_aa: CASSLGRAGAQPRETQYF
j_call: TRBJ2-7; v_call: TRBV3-1; d_call: -; cdr3_aa: CASSLPGKGTYEQYF
j_call: TRBJ2-5; v_call: TRBV28; d_call: -; cdr3_aa: CASSLSGGPLRETQYF